The rows below give T cell receptor beta chains drawn from one sample of a study of regulatory T cells in long-lasting Graves disease. TCRdb recomputed calls from the multiplex PCR reads with MiXCR, one row per CDR3 protein. This sample has 450,000 or so distinct CDR3 sequences, with approximately 23% found just once. This specimen consisted of peripheral blood mononuclear cells (PBMCs), obtained when the disease was refractory, from a patient treated with antithyroid drugs. The receptors here all came from a female donor with Graves disease. Each CDR3 is given with its conserved first and last residue. Fields, in order: J gene, D gene, clone size, V gene, CDR3 protein, CDR3 DNA. A D gene is named only where the DNA matches it firmly. A row's size may be missing; if present it is once, few, many or a size class.

TRBJ1-2 | TRBD1 | many | TRBV20-1 | CSALSPRGPYYGYTF | TGCAGTGCCCTATCCCCCAGGGGGCCTTACTATGGCTACACCTTC
TRBJ2-2 | - | many | TRBV12-3/TRBV12-4 | CASSLTGKAGELFF | TGTGCCAGCAGTTTAACTGGAAAGGCCGGGGAGCTGTTTTTT
TRBJ1-2 | - | many | TRBV12-3/TRBV12-4 | CASSLGVYYGYTF | TGTGCCAGCAGTTTAGGCGTGTACTATGGCTACACCTTC
TRBJ1-2 | - | few | TRBV3-1 | CASSQQGGLYGYTF | TGTGCCAGCAGCCAACAGGGAGGGTTATATGGCTACACCTTC
TRBJ2-7 | - | few | TRBV14 | CASSRTGAPWGEQYF | TGTGCCAGCAGCCGAACAGGAGCCCCTTGGGGCGAGCAGTACTTC
TRBJ2-7 | - | - | TRBV7-9 | CASSSRHSYEQYF | TGTGCCAGCAGCTCCCGACACTCCTACGAGCAGTACTTC
TRBJ1-1 | TRBD1 | - | TRBV29-1 | CSVRQGGTEAFF | TGCAGCGTGCGACAGGGAGGCACTGAAGCTTTCTTT
TRBJ1-1 | TRBD1 | many | TRBV6-1 | CASGSGQGRTEAFF | TGTGCCAGCGGCTCGGGACAGGGGAGAACTGAAGCTTTCTTT
TRBJ2-4 | - | - | TRBV3-1 | CASSQDLTKQAKNIQYF | TGTGCCAGCAGCCAAGATCTGACCAAACAAGCCAAAAACATTCAGTACTTC
TRBJ1-5 | - | few | TRBV20-1 | CSALGGGIAQPQHF | TGCAGTGCCCTTGGGGGGGGAATAGCTCAGCCCCAGCATTTT
TRBJ2-3 | TRBD1 | - | TRBV3-1 | CASSQQGATDTQYF | TGTGCCAGCAGCCAGCAGGGGGCAACAGATACGCAGTATTTT
TRBJ2-7 | TRBD1 | many | TRBV5-1 | CASSPTGDEEYF | TGCGCCAGCAGTCCAACAGGGGACGAGGAGTACTTC
TRBJ1-4 | - | - | TRBV28 | CASSNQGSGEKLFF | TGTGCCAGCAGTAACCAGGGGTCTGGAGAAAAACTGTTTTTT
TRBJ2-7 | - | - | TRBV20-1 | CSARRQESSYEQYF | TGCAGTGCTAGACGACAGGAAAGCTCCTACGAGCAGTACTTC
TRBJ2-1 | - | - | TRBV27 | CASSRVLSSYNEQFF | TGTGCCAGCAGTCGTGTCTTGAGCTCCTACAATGAGCAGTTCTTC
TRBJ2-2 | - | few | TRBV7-2 | CASSVHPKANTGELFF | TGTGCCAGCAGCGTCCACCCCAAGGCGAACACCGGGGAGCTGTTTTTT
TRBJ2-7 | - | many | TRBV12-3/TRBV12-4 | CASSGTSPQTGHNSYEQYF | TGTGCCAGCAGCGGAACCTCCCCGCAAACAGGGCACAACTCCTACGAGCAGTACTTC
TRBJ1-3 | - | - | TRBV5-1 | CASSLDGRGTSGNTIYF | TGCGCCAGCAGCTTGGATGGCAGGGGCACCTCTGGAAACACCATATATTTT
TRBJ2-7 | TRBD1 | many | TRBV28 | CASSSGNPGTGTSEQYF | TGTGCCAGCAGTTCCGGAAACCCCGGGACAGGGACCTCCGAGCAGTACTTC
TRBJ1-2 | - | - | TRBV5-4 | CASRGPQGDGYTF | TGTGCCAGCAGAGGCCCGCAGGGCGATGGCTACACCTTC
TRBJ2-3 | - | few | TRBV27 | CASSTLTDTQYF | TGTGCCAGCAGTACCCTCACAGATACGCAGTATTTT
TRBJ1-6 | - | - | TRBV19 | CASRGQWSSYNSPLHF | TGTGCCAGTAGAGGACAGTGGAGCTCCTATAATTCACCCCTCCACTTT
TRBJ2-7 | - | - | TRBV6-9 | CASGYSGEQYF | TGTGCCAGCGGTTATTCAGGAGAGCAGTACTTC
TRBJ2-3 | - | - | TRBV28 | CASSFILIGRARALGTQYF | TGTGCCAGCAGTTTCATACTGATAGGGCGGGCGCGGGCCCTGGGTACGCAGTATTTT
TRBJ1-1 | - | many | TRBV19 | CASSPRATSDTEAFF | TGTGCCAGTAGTCCTAGGGCTACTTCGGACACTGAAGCTTTCTTT
TRBJ1-1 | - | few | TRBV19 | CASSTMGLNTEAFF | TGTGCCAGTAGTACTATGGGTCTGAACACTGAAGCTTTCTTT
TRBJ1-5 | - | few | TRBV30 | CAWSSGNSNQPQHF | TGTGCCTGGAGTTCGGGGAATAGCAATCAGCCCCAGCATTTT
TRBJ2-7 | TRBD1 | many | TRBV28 | CASSLDRFSYEQYF | TGTGCCAGCAGTTTGGACAGGTTCTCCTACGAGCAGTACTTC
TRBJ1-3 | - | many | TRBV15 | CATSRDWGSSGNTIYF | TGTGCCACCAGCAGAGATTGGGGAAGCTCTGGAAACACCATATATTTT
TRBJ1-1 | - | few | TRBV20-1 | CSAREIGGDTEAFF | TGCAGTGCTAGAGAAATTGGAGGGGATACTGAAGCTTTCTTT
TRBJ1-2 | TRBD1 | many | TRBV27 | CASSLSGTANYGYTF | TGTGCCAGCAGTTTATCGGGGACAGCAAACTATGGCTACACCTTC
TRBJ1-1 | - | - | TRBV7-2 | CASSSYKGLQAFF | TGTGCCAGCAGCTCTTACAAGGGGCTACAAGCTTTCTTT
TRBJ1-5 | TRBD1 | many | TRBV7-2 | CASTTFETGFNQPQHF | TGTGCCAGCACCACCTTTGAGACAGGGTTTAATCAGCCCCAGCATTTT
TRBJ2-7 | TRBD1 | - | TRBV28 | CASSTTGGTYEQYF | TGTGCCAGCAGCACGACAGGGGGAACCTACGAGCAGTACTTC
TRBJ1-6 | TRBD1 | many | TRBV20-1 | CSATQGRNNSPLHF | TGCAGTGCTACACAGGGGCGGAATAATTCACCCCTCCACTTT
TRBJ1-2 | - | many | TRBV30 | CASPLGATISGYTF | TGTGCCTCTCCCCTAGGGGCGACGATCTCTGGCTACACCTTC
TRBJ2-2 | - | - | TRBV6-1 | CASSPNGVAGELFF | TGTGCCAGCAGTCCTAACGGGGTGGCCGGGGAGCTGTTTTTT
TRBJ2-1 | - | few | TRBV28 | CASSLYYVGNEQFF | TGTGCCAGCAGTTTATATTACGTGGGGAATGAGCAGTTCTTC
TRBJ2-3 | TRBD2 | - | TRBV7-8 | CASSLTSGNWDTQYF | TGTGCCAGCAGCTTGACTAGCGGGAATTGGGATACGCAGTATTTT
TRBJ2-7 | - | - | TRBV7-9 | CASSPRGTEQYF | TGTGCCAGCAGCCCCCGGGGAACCGAGCAGTACTTC
TRBJ1-1 | TRBD1 | many | TRBV11-1 | CASNKGQGNTEAFF | TGTGCCAGCAACAAGGGACAGGGCAACACTGAAGCTTTCTTT
TRBJ1-2 | - | many | TRBV7-2 | CASSSSTYAYGYTF | TGTGCCAGCAGCTCCTCCACTTATGCCTATGGCTACACCTTC
TRBJ1-2 | - | once | TRBV4-3 | CASSQDPQEVYGYTF | TGCGCCAGCAGCCAAGATCCCCAGGAAGTCTATGGCTACACCTTT
TRBJ2-1 | TRBD2 | - | TRBV19 | CASSIGLAGDLGEQFF | TGTGCCAGTAGTATAGGACTAGCGGGAGACCTTGGTGAGCAGTTCTTC
TRBJ2-1 | TRBD2 | - | TRBV6-1 | CASKSGTSGIFNSYNEQFF | TGTGCCAGCAAATCGGGGACTAGCGGGATCTTTAACTCCTACAATGAGCAGTTCTTC
TRBJ2-5 | TRBD1 | many | TRBV19 | CASGGQDQETQYF | TGTGCCAGTGGGGGACAGGACCAAGAGACCCAGTACTTC
TRBJ1-4 | - | many | TRBV7-8 | CASSPNRVRSEKLFF | TGTGCCAGCAGCCCAAACAGGGTACGAAGTGAAAAACTGTTTTTT
TRBJ2-5 | - | many | TRBV7-2 | CASSFVFIPGLGETQYF | TGTGCCAGCAGCTTCGTATTTATTCCGGGTCTAGGGGAGACCCAGTACTTC
TRBJ1-5 | - | many | TRBV15 | CATSAARNSNQPQHF | TGTGCCACCAGCGCAGCGCGGAATAGCAATCAGCCCCAGCATTTT
TRBJ2-5 | TRBD2 | many | TRBV20-1 | CSAIPSGQETQYF | TGCAGTGCTATTCCTAGCGGGCAAGAGACCCAGTACTTC
TRBJ1-1 | - | few | TRBV5-1 | CASSPGHTNTEAFF | TGCGCCAGCAGCCCCGGACATACGAACACTGAAGCTTTCTTT
TRBJ2-7 | - | - | TRBV12-3/TRBV12-4 | CASSAIREEQYF | TGTGCCAGCAGCGCAATCCGGGAGGAGCAGTACTTC
TRBJ1-5 | - | - | TRBV19 | CASSRDYNQPQHF | TGTGCCAGTAGTCGGGACTATAATCAGCCCCAGCATTTT
TRBJ1-1 | TRBD1 | - | TRBV30 | CASEDRGAEAFF | TGTGCCTCCGAGGACAGGGGGGCTGAAGCTTTCTTT
TRBJ1-2 | - | many | TRBV28 | CASSFLGQTLYGYTF | TGTGCCAGCAGCTTCCTCGGGCAGACCCTCTATGGCTACACCTTC
TRBJ2-5 | - | few | TRBV20-1 | CSGTVQETQYF | TGCAGTGGGACAGTCCAAGAGACCCAGTACTTC
TRBJ1-4 | - | many | TRBV2 | CASSASSTNEKLFF | TGTGCCAGCAGTGCGAGTTCAACTAATGAAAAACTGTTTTTT
TRBJ1-3 | - | - | TRBV19 | CASSATWASGNTIYF | TGTGCCAGTAGTGCAACGTGGGCGTCTGGAAACACCATATATTTT